The text below deals with one TCR beta chain. The CDR3 is 14 amino acids. Per germline, CDR1 MGHDK and CDR2 SYGVNS. V trimming: 1 base; J trimming: 5 bases; junction bases outside the gene matches: 3. Source study methods: Quantification of nucleated cells was approximated via reference gene primer amplification. TCRdb's table, derived via immunoSEQ multiplex PCR, lists solely in-frame clones and lacks some. V, J and clone size derive from that table, while D and trimming were established from the DNA sequence. The sample has about 140,000 clones; more than 65% are singletons. This specimen comes from a study of blood T cell repertoires in COVID-19. Across the study: Samples of COVID-19 (acute and convalescent) were obtained from the United States, Italy and Spain. In each case, the material was cDNA or gDNA derived from T cells, B-cell-depleted T cells, or PBMCs.

The sequence came from a woman aged 55-75 years with acute or convalescent COVID-19. Sequenced input: peripheral blood. The gene calls are TRBV25-1 and TRBJ1-2, with 8 bases aligning to TRBD1. The CDR3, as DNA: TGTGCCAGCAGTGAATTGGGGACAGGATATGGCTACACCTTC. Translated, it gives CASSELGTGYGYTF.